The sequence of this T cell receptor (beta chain) was determined in a study of T cells in Graves' hyperthyroidism and ophthalmopathy. Diagnosis rested on symptoms, serum thyroxine and TRAb, thyroid ultrasound, and orbital computed tomography. This CDR3 is built from 15 residues. Trimming at V came to 3 bases and at J to 3 bases, leaving 5 bases not matched to a gene. It was RNA transcripts that yielded the amplified TCR beta CDR3 regions. Using the HTBI primer set, a first-round RT-PCR was run on the TCR CDR3. TCRdb re-called the multiplex PCR reads with MiXCR, one entry per CDR3 protein. Counted here are a few hundred thousand distinct CDR3 sequences, about 45% occurring once; the ten biggest clones make up around 19%. This clonotype was observed at least ten times.

V is TRBV12-3 or TRBV12-4 and J is TRBJ1-5; 7 bases align to TRBD1. This receptor was identified in an adult woman with Graves' disease, either hyperthyroidism or ophthalmopathy (not recorded which). Sequencing input: peripheral blood or thyroid tissue (not recorded which). The CDR3 spells CASSFRGSPNQPQHF. The CDR3 nucleotides are TGTGCCAGCAGTTTCAGGGGGTCACCCAATCAGCCCCAGCATTTT.